This record concerns one T cell receptor beta chain sequence. A single count supports this clone. The antigen this receptor binds is unknown. Base quality data are lacking; no much larger clone is found one base away. The data were obtained in a study of cytomegalovirus exposure and HLA in healthy donors (dated by TCRdb to about 2017). The study in broad terms: According to an earlier analysis of 587 of the donors, about 179 million T cells yielded 117 million unique TCR beta sequences and less than 300 Gb of sequence data. An early release that covered about 600 HLA-typed donors contained approximately 300 gigabases of sequencing data and 75 million to 100 million unique TCR sequences. Of the roughly 400 genotyped donors, more than 75% were placed in the genetic ancestry cluster associated with self-reported Caucasian donors. The aim of the study was to test whether cataloging public T cell receptors could identify signatures of past pathogen exposure. The T cell repertoires of about 700 subjects were profiled by immunosequencing and related to cytomegalovirus serostatus. Along with the approximately 670-subject first cohort, a separate validation cohort of 120 different subjects was used. To predict cytomegalovirus infection status, the study combined high-throughput TCR immunosequencing, statistical association of individual TCRs with disease status, and machine learning. A later analysis re-analyzed previously published TCR beta repertoires from 666 donors and added high-resolution HLA genotyping to study TCR occurrence patterns. Rather than drawing on any new phenotypic data, the later analysis identified candidate immune exposures from TCR beta sequences and the way those sequences occurred across donors. To decide whether each TCR beta V gene segment behaved as functional or pseudogenic, an earlier analysis of approximately 590 of the donors relied on high-throughput TCR beta sequencing. Donor age, sex, ethnicity and CMV serostatus were compiled alongside the repertoire data. A later genetic analysis used genome-wide SNP genotypes for about 65% of the 666 donors, treating that subset as a discovery cohort. All discovery cohort repertoires had been generated using a single sequencing platform. HLA typing covered class I and class II loci at four-digit resolution. Typing coverage differed by locus: A, B, C, DRB1 and DQB1 were typed in roughly 629-630 donors, DQA1 in about 500, DPA1 in around 580, and DPB1 in roughly 450. Four or five DR-DQ haplotypes were handled as single units for association and clustering, since linkage in the cohort was strong. Among approximately 370 genotyped donors of the cohort, an average of roughly 230,000 unique TCR beta nucleotide sequences was sequenced per donor, of which 15% to 20% were non-productive.

The research as a whole found: According to a later analysis, most CMV-associated TCR beta chains appeared to be HLA-restricted, and the HLA associations seemed to be driven largely by CMV exposure. Several of the top co-occurrence clusters appeared to be linked to parvovirus B19, influenza, CMV and Epstein-Barr virus, according to a later analysis. Because counts were too low, roughly 16 rarely observed V segments, including chromosome 9 orphons, were left out of the earlier analysis of a few hundred of the donors. In this cohort, only TCR beta chains were sequenced, and detectable features were limited by the absence of alpha or paired-chain data. According to a later genetic analysis, donors in an Asian-associated ancestry cluster had fewer N-insertions in productive TCRs than the approximately 670-donor mean. Most TCR sequences were observed very rarely across donors, whereas some public TCRs were present in many individuals. Because the 87-base-pair reads could not distinguish some IMGT-functional V segments, including TRBV6-2 and TRBV6-3, those segments were excluded. Cytomegalovirus status was reported to be diagnosed by the classifier with high specificity and sensitivity in both the original and validation cohorts. In a later analysis, around 15,000 TCR beta sequences were associated with specific HLA alleles at a false discovery rate of 0.05. A cluster of highly shared sequence variants was judged likely to represent a technical artifact of the sequencing pipeline. A later analysis found that HLA-associated TCR beta chains were more clonally expanded and had lower generation probabilities than equally common non-associated chains. Linkage disequilibrium might explain the correlated functional status among segregating V segments, but an unknown experimental factor could not be excluded. According to the authors, the approach could potentially be generalized to other disease states and immunological phenotypes. CMV serostatus was the only immune exposure information available for the cohort. When HLA alleles, especially DR and DQ, strongly co-occurred, attributing TCR associations to individual alleles was difficult. Because HLA typing was unavailable for some donors at each locus, only the typed subset was used in association tests. Broadly in line with IMGT annotations, most TCR beta V segments showed up in productive rearrangements about 87% or about 30% of the time in an earlier analysis of several hundred of the donors. A further reported finding was that TCR beta sequences accurately predicted the HLA-A and HLA-B alleles for most subjects in the first cohort. In a later analysis, the rate of TCR association differed among HLA loci, with DRB1 alleles having the most associated TCRs and HLA-C alleles having the fewest. Presence/absence analyses assumed roughly uniform sequencing depth across donors, an assumption that may not hold. A later genetic analysis associated a missense DCLRE1C variant with V-gene and J-gene trimming of TCR beta chains, and an independent cohort replicated the association. A few of the identified cytomegalovirus-associated TCR beta chains were confirmed in vitro to be specific for cytomegalovirus antigens. A total of 164 TCR beta chains were listed by the study as associated with cytomegalovirus.

The cohort comprised 550 to 700 healthy bone marrow donors. All cohort members were sampled while nominally healthy, although unrecorded immune exposures were likely present. The donor tested CMV seronegative, placing the donor among the 350 to 400 seronegative members of the cohort. A peripheral blood sample was collected from each donor, and TCR beta sequencing was performed on peripheral blood mononuclear cells. Genomic DNA was extracted from the blood cell samples with the Qiagen DNeasy Blood Extraction Kit. Libraries came from the immunoSEQ multiplex PCR assay. The multiplex PCR relied on a mix of 60 forward primers for TCR Vbeta segments and 13 reverse primers for TCR Jbeta segments. A multiplex PCR assay on genomic DNA amplified the CDR3 region of rearranged TCR beta genes. The Illumina HiSeq System was used to sequence the amplified TCR beta libraries as 87-base-pair reads. The published analysis was carried out like this. Across the roughly 640 repertoires, a later analysis counted some 80 million unique TCR beta chains, roughly 11 million of which were shared by at least two donors. To remove PCR and sequencing errors, raw reads were error-corrected and collapsed into unique sequences using a nearest-neighbor algorithm that merged closely related sequences. To assign V, D and J gene segments, CDR3 sequences were aligned to IMGT reference sequences. For a sequence to be retained, at least a six-nucleotide match to both a V gene segment and a J gene segment was required. Rearrangements were called productive when the CDR3 lacked stop codons and stayed in frame with V and J; all others were non-productive. CDR3 was defined by IMGT convention, running from the second conserved V-encoded cysteine to the conserved J-encoded phenylalanine. Sequences without an unambiguous match to a single V gene segment were excluded from the earlier analysis of 587 of the donors. In an earlier analysis of approximately 590 of the donors, V segments were called functional above 56.7% productive rearrangements and were called segregating when the between-donor standard deviation exceeded 5%. A statistical classification framework was built for diagnosing cytomegalovirus status from the catalog of TCR beta chain sequences. A later analysis assigned V and J genes by comparing TCR nucleotide sequences with IMGT/GENE-DB human TR gene sequences. Using the TCRdist pipeline, a later analysis assigned CDR3 sequences along with most-parsimonious VDJ recombination scenarios. In a later analysis, each TCR beta chain was defined by its CDR3 amino acid sequence together with its V-gene family, and reads without a unique V-gene family were excluded. As a way to deal with suspected cross-contamination and a sequencing artifact, a later analysis dropped 450 to 600 nucleotide sequences that were highly shared and had low generation probability. For each public chain, a later analysis derived a clonal expansion index from normalized ranks of inferred template counts within each repertoire. In a later analysis, generation probabilities were computed with a VDJ recombination model fitted to out-of-frame rearrangements, and the resulting probabilities were checked against IGoR. In a later analysis, hypergeometric tests were used to score TCR-TCR, TCR-HLA and TCR-CMV co-occurrence, with a repertoire-size bias correction applied to TCR pairs. To estimate false discovery rates, a later analysis permuted the HLA or CMV assignments 20 times. In a later analysis, co-occurring TCRs were grouped using DBSCAN, with TCRdist sequence similarity added in when clustering inside HLA-allele-positive subsets. Repertoires with fewer than 30,000 or more than 120,000 public chains, plus five repertoires with anomalous nucleotide sharing, were excluded from co-occurrence clustering. TCRdb obtained this table from immuneACCESS and retained in-frame rearrangements with V and J assigned. These tables miss some clones; where compared with another copy, unresolved V genes account for less than half of the shortfall, and the remainder is unexplained. V, J and clone size derive from that table, while D and trimming were established from the DNA sequence. This sample lists over 80,000 clones; approximately 73% were detected once. The leading ten clones occupy over 3% of the sample.

From its cysteine to its phenylalanine, the CDR3 spans 14 amino acids. The only DNA kept is the CDR3, 42 bases in frame from the first base. The germline V gene supplies CDR1 SGDLS and CDR2 YYNGEE. V is pared back by 3 bases and J by 5 bases, with 11 bases lying between the germline termini. Sequenced material: PBMCs. Here the chain combines TRBV9 and TRBJ2-2; the best D guess is TRBD2, with 6 bases matching. The receptor was isolated from a man aged 35 to 55 in good health and CMV-seronegative. The CDR3 reads CASSATSITGELFF. The nucleotide sequence is given as TGTGCCAGCAGCGCCACTAGCATTACCGGGGAGCTGTTTTTT. The variable domain in full, with residues beyond the CDR3 obtained from the reference TRBV9 and TRBJ2-2 genes, is DSGVTQTPKHLITATGQRVTLRCSPRSGDLSVYWYQQSLDQGLQFLIQYYNGEERAKGNILERFSAQQFPDLHSELNLSSLELGDSALYFCASSATSITGELFFGEGSRLTVL.